This T cell receptor beta chain originates from a study of radiotherapy plus CTLA-4 blockade in lung cancer (dated by TCRdb to the late 2010s). Some background on the complete study: Objective responses occurred in about 20% of enrolled patients, and less than 35% achieved disease control.

Libraries were made using the immunoSEQ multiplex PCR assay. This is the immuneACCESS table as TCRdb keeps it, with only in-frame sequences that have V and J called. A part of the clones is gone; compared with another copy, unresolved V genes explain less than half, and the rest is unexplained. Present in this sample are around 130,000 clones, approximately 90% of which were seen just once. The top ten constitute roughly 7% of the sample. About this clone: Its antigen has not been determined. Nothing much larger sits one base from this clone, and base qualities are not available. Different DNA sequences within this sample yield the same CDR3.

Summary of the overall study and its limitations: After treatment with radiotherapy and ipilimumab, TCR clones that originated in tumors expanded in peripheral blood. The strongest predictors of response, as reported, were early dynamic changes in blood T cell clones along with a rise in serum interferon-beta after radiation.

The study evaluated CTLA-4 blockade (ipilimumab) given together with focal radiation therapy in patients who had chemo-refractory metastatic non-small-cell lung cancer. CDR1 is given as SGHRS and CDR2 as YFSETQ, both from the germline V gene. V ends up 4 bases short and J 1 base short, with an unmatched junction base count of 3. The CDR3 runs 14 amino acids, cysteine and phenylalanine included. Only the CDR3 DNA stays, 42 bases, in frame from base 1. This receptor chain uses TRBV5-1 and TRBJ1-1; TRBD1 aligns with 8 central bases. The sequence came from a human donor with non-small cell lung cancer that progressed on radiotherapy plus ipilimumab. The input for sequencing was peripheral blood, taken from a patient treated with radiotherapy plus ipilimumab. CDR3 protein: CASSGQGGNTEAFF. The bases are TGCGCCAGCAGCGGACAGGGAGGGAACACTGAAGCTTTCTTT.